The following is a TCR beta chain sequence with its context. Sequenced by immunoSEQ multiplex PCR; TCRdb stores in-frame clones only, minus some. The table lists about 190,000 clones, around nine tenths of them singletons. Trimming at V came to 8 bases and at J to 2 bases, leaving 8 bases not matched to a gene. CDR3 length: 15 residues. The germline CDR1 and CDR2 sequences are MNHEY and SVGAGI. The source of the sample is a study of blood T cell repertoires in COVID-19. At the level of the study: Material from acute and convalescent COVID-19 was sourced from the United States, Italy and Spain. The cDNA or gDNA used as material had been derived from T cells, B-cell-depleted T cells, or PBMCs.

This receptor was obtained from a man aged 35-49 years with acute or convalescent COVID-19. The sample comprised peripheral blood. V gene TRBV6-5 combines with J gene TRBJ2-3; 9 bases match TRBD2. In DNA, the CDR3 is TGTGCCAGCGCCGCCAGCGGGGGGCCCACAGATACGCAGTATTTT. Protein sequence: CASAASGGPTDTQYF.